These T cell receptor beta chains were read from a single sample in a study of T cell responses to AZD1222 COVID-19 vaccine. Repertoires were generated with immunoSEQ multiplex PCR, while TCRdb's copy carries only in-frame clones and drops some. The table lists some 130,000 clones, nearly 95% of them singletons. Material: peripheral blood, obtained on day 0 of AZD1222 vaccination. Receptors originate from an adult in good health. The CDR3 runs from the conserved cysteine through the conserved F or W. D genes are given only for firm matches. Clone sizes are given selectively: once, few, many, or a class where the clone is expanded.

v_call: TRBV13
clone_size: .
d_call: .
j_call: TRBJ2-1
cdr3_aa: CASSLTTSNEQFF
cdr3_nt: TGTGCCAGCAGCTTGACCACCTCCAATGAGCAGTTCTTC

v_call: TRBV19
clone_size: once
d_call: TRBD1
j_call: TRBJ1-3
cdr3_aa: CASTARGASSGNTIYF
cdr3_nt: TGTGCCAGTACCGCCAGGGGGGCCAGCTCTGGAAACACCATATATTTT

v_call: TRBV12-5
clone_size: .
d_call: TRBD2
j_call: TRBJ2-1
cdr3_aa: CASGLVHTSGVNYNEQFF
cdr3_nt: TGTGCTAGTGGTTTGGTACACACTAGCGGGGTCAACTACAATGAGCAGTTCTTC

v_call: TRBV2
clone_size: .
d_call: TRBD1
j_call: TRBJ1-1
cdr3_aa: CASRGQGRMNTEAFF
cdr3_nt: TGTGCCAGCAGGGGACAGGGGCGGATGAACACTGAAGCTTTCTTT

v_call: TRBV5-6
clone_size: .
d_call: TRBD2
j_call: TRBJ2-3
cdr3_aa: CASSPQAGGTDTQYF
cdr3_nt: TGTGCCAGCAGCCCGCAAGCGGGAGGCACAGATACGCAGTATTTT

v_call: TRBV7-9
clone_size: .
d_call: .
j_call: TRBJ2-7
cdr3_aa: CASSISGLSYEQYF
cdr3_nt: TGTGCCAGCAGCATCTCCGGACTCTCCTACGAGCAGTACTTC

v_call: TRBV5-1
clone_size: .
d_call: .
j_call: TRBJ1-4
cdr3_aa: CASSLSREGKLFF
cdr3_nt: TGCGCCAGCAGCTTGTCCAGGGAAGGAAAACTGTTTTTT

v_call: TRBV11-2
clone_size: .
d_call: .
j_call: TRBJ2-7
cdr3_aa: CASSSLKGVEQYF
cdr3_nt: TGTGCCAGCAGCTCCTTGAAGGGGGTCGAGCAGTACTTC

v_call: TRBV30
clone_size: once
d_call: .
j_call: TRBJ2-3
cdr3_aa: CAWSVGDTDTQYF
cdr3_nt: TGTGCCTGGAGTGTAGGGGACACAGATACGCAGTATTTT

v_call: TRBV6-1
clone_size: .
d_call: .
j_call: TRBJ2-7
cdr3_aa: CASSELANSLGEQYF
cdr3_nt: TGTGCCAGCAGTGAACTTGCCAACAGTTTGGGCGAGCAGTACTTC

v_call: TRBV7-9
clone_size: .
d_call: .
j_call: TRBJ2-7
cdr3_aa: CASSLDYRLYEQYF
cdr3_nt: TGTGCCAGCAGCTTAGATTATCGCCTCTACGAGCAGTACTTC

v_call: TRBV5-1
clone_size: .
d_call: .
j_call: TRBJ2-1
cdr3_aa: CASSLVSSYNEQFF
cdr3_nt: TGCGCCAGCAGCTTGGTCAGCTCCTACAATGAGCAGTTCTTC

v_call: TRBV28
clone_size: .
d_call: TRBD1
j_call: TRBJ1-6
cdr3_aa: CASSSGTGGPPLHF
cdr3_nt: TGTGCCAGCAGTTCCGGGACAGGGGGCCCACCCCTCCACTTT

v_call: TRBV24-1
clone_size: .
d_call: TRBD1
j_call: TRBJ2-3
cdr3_aa: CATSGRETGGAVDTQYF
cdr3_nt: TGTGCCACCAGTGGTCGGGAGACAGGGGGCGCGGTAGATACGCAGTATTTT

v_call: TRBV19
clone_size: .
d_call: TRBD1
j_call: TRBJ1-1
cdr3_aa: CASSITGAMNTEAFF
cdr3_nt: TGTGCCAGTAGTATAACAGGGGCTATGAACACTGAAGCTTTCTTT

v_call: TRBV19
clone_size: .
d_call: TRBD1
j_call: TRBJ1-1
cdr3_aa: CASSPLQGDTEAFF
cdr3_nt: TGTGCCAGTAGTCCGCTACAGGGGGACACTGAAGCTTTCTTT

v_call: TRBV7-9
clone_size: .
d_call: .
j_call: TRBJ2-3
cdr3_aa: CASSLASGAADTQYF
cdr3_nt: TGTGCCAGCAGCTTAGCCTCTGGGGCGGCAGATACGCAGTATTTT

v_call: TRBV24-1
clone_size: once
d_call: .
j_call: TRBJ2-3
cdr3_aa: CATSDFRGTDTQYF
cdr3_nt: TGTGCCACCAGTGATTTCCGGGGCACAGATACGCAGTATTTT

v_call: TRBV7-8
clone_size: .
d_call: TRBD2
j_call: TRBJ2-3
cdr3_aa: CASSLRLAPDTQYF
cdr3_nt: TGTGCCAGCAGCTTAAGACTAGCCCCAGATACGCAGTATTTT

v_call: TRBV5-5
clone_size: .
d_call: TRBD1
j_call: TRBJ2-5
cdr3_aa: CASAYDRGRETQYF
cdr3_nt: TGTGCCAGCGCCTATGACAGGGGGCGAGAGACCCAGTACTTC

v_call: TRBV14
clone_size: .
d_call: TRBD1
j_call: TRBJ2-6
cdr3_aa: CASSPPTGGYSGANVLTF
cdr3_nt: TGTGCCAGCAGCCCTCCGACAGGGGGTTACTCTGGGGCCAACGTCCTGACTTTC

v_call: TRBV19
clone_size: .
d_call: TRBD1
j_call: TRBJ1-4
cdr3_aa: CASTTTGDNEKLFF
cdr3_nt: TGTGCCAGTACCACGACAGGGGATAATGAAAAACTGTTTTTT

v_call: TRBV3-1/TRBV3-2
clone_size: .
d_call: TRBD2
j_call: TRBJ2-1
cdr3_aa: CASTQTSGAYNEQFF
cdr3_nt: TGTGCCAGCACCCAGACTAGCGGAGCCTACAATGAGCAGTTCTTC

v_call: TRBV5-1
clone_size: .
d_call: TRBD1
j_call: TRBJ1-2
cdr3_aa: CASSTQGENYGYTF
cdr3_nt: TGCGCCAGCAGCACGCAGGGGGAGAACTATGGCTACACCTTC

v_call: TRBV27
clone_size: once
d_call: .
j_call: TRBJ1-6
cdr3_aa: CASSLGRVGSPLHF
cdr3_nt: TGTGCCAGCAGTTTGGGCAGGGTCGGGTCACCCCTCCACTTT

v_call: TRBV4-1
clone_size: .
d_call: .
j_call: TRBJ1-3
cdr3_aa: CASSQRADSNSGNTIYF
cdr3_nt: TGCGCCAGCAGCCAGAGAGCCGACAGTAACTCTGGAAACACCATATATTTT

v_call: TRBV12-5
clone_size: once
d_call: TRBD1
j_call: TRBJ1-3
cdr3_aa: CASGLGTGDGNTIYF
cdr3_nt: TGTGCTAGTGGTTTAGGGACAGGGGATGGAAACACCATATATTTT

v_call: TRBV30
clone_size: .
d_call: .
j_call: TRBJ1-4
cdr3_aa: CAWSTRTRAKLFF
cdr3_nt: TGTGCCTGGAGCACCCGGACTCGTGCAAAACTGTTTTTT

v_call: TRBV5-1
clone_size: .
d_call: TRBD2
j_call: TRBJ2-7
cdr3_aa: CASSLAPSGMGEQYF
cdr3_nt: TGCGCCAGCAGCTTGGCCCCTAGCGGGATGGGCGAGCAGTACTTC

v_call: TRBV18
clone_size: .
d_call: .
j_call: TRBJ1-2
cdr3_aa: CASSPAPGGNYGYTF
cdr3_nt: TGTGCCAGCTCACCTGCCCCGGGGGGTAACTATGGCTACACCTTC

v_call: TRBV11-2
clone_size: .
d_call: .
j_call: TRBJ1-1
cdr3_aa: CASSLSGVNTEAFF
cdr3_nt: TGTGCCAGCAGCTTGAGTGGGGTTAACACTGAAGCTTTCTTT

v_call: TRBV30
clone_size: .
d_call: .
j_call: TRBJ1-1
cdr3_aa: CALSQVYTEAFF
cdr3_nt: TGTGCCTTGTCACAGGTGTACACTGAAGCTTTCTTT

v_call: TRBV29-1
clone_size: .
d_call: .
j_call: TRBJ1-4
cdr3_aa: CSVDRGEKLFF
cdr3_nt: TGCAGCGTTGACAGGGGTGAAAAACTGTTTTTT

v_call: TRBV6-4
clone_size: .
d_call: TRBD2
j_call: TRBJ2-1
cdr3_aa: CASSDSVAGGPDEQFF
cdr3_nt: TGTGCCAGCAGTGACTCGGTAGCGGGAGGGCCCGATGAGCAGTTCTTC

v_call: TRBV27
clone_size: .
d_call: TRBD2
j_call: TRBJ2-7
cdr3_aa: CASSTAGGPREQYF
cdr3_nt: TGTGCCAGCAGTACGGCGGGAGGGCCAAGGGAGCAGTACTTC

v_call: TRBV19
clone_size: .
d_call: .
j_call: TRBJ2-1
cdr3_aa: CASSSSLNEQFF
cdr3_nt: TGTGCCAGTAGTTCCAGTCTCAATGAGCAGTTCTTC

v_call: TRBV3-1/TRBV3-2
clone_size: .
d_call: .
j_call: TRBJ1-5
cdr3_aa: CASSQEGPYGPQHF
cdr3_nt: TGTGCCAGCAGCCAAGAGGGGCCCTACGGGCCCCAGCATTTT

v_call: TRBV19
clone_size: .
d_call: .
j_call: TRBJ1-4
cdr3_aa: CASGFRETTNEKLFF
cdr3_nt: TGTGCCAGTGGATTTCGCGAGACAACTAATGAAAAACTGTTTTTT

v_call: TRBV4-1
clone_size: .
d_call: .
j_call: TRBJ2-1
cdr3_aa: CASSQDSRLSSYNEQFF
cdr3_nt: TGCGCCAGCAGCCAAGATAGCCGGCTTAGCTCCTACAATGAGCAGTTCTTC

v_call: TRBV6-2/TRBV6-3
clone_size: .
d_call: TRBD2
j_call: TRBJ2-3
cdr3_aa: CASSYRGLADYTDTQYF
cdr3_nt: TGTGCCAGCAGTTATCGGGGTCTAGCGGACTACACAGATACGCAGTATTTT

v_call: TRBV5-6
clone_size: .
d_call: .
j_call: TRBJ1-1
cdr3_aa: CASSQMDRNTEAFF
cdr3_nt: TGTGCCAGCAGCCAAATGGACAGAAACACTGAAGCTTTCTTT

v_call: TRBV19
clone_size: .
d_call: TRBD1
j_call: TRBJ1-3
cdr3_aa: CASAYRGPPGNTIYF
cdr3_nt: TGTGCCAGTGCCTACAGGGGGCCACCTGGAAACACCATATATTTT

v_call: TRBV19
clone_size: .
d_call: .
j_call: TRBJ1-5
cdr3_aa: CASSAGWGQYSNQPQHF
cdr3_nt: TGTGCCAGTAGTGCTGGTTGGGGGCAGTATAGCAATCAGCCCCAGCATTTT

v_call: TRBV27
clone_size: .
d_call: .
j_call: TRBJ1-6
cdr3_aa: CASSLGGGPNSPLHF
cdr3_nt: TGTGCCAGCAGTCTCGGCGGAGGGCCCAATTCACCCCTCCACTTT

v_call: TRBV5-1
clone_size: .
d_call: TRBD1
j_call: TRBJ1-3
cdr3_aa: CASSPLRGSPGNTIYF
cdr3_nt: TGCGCCAGCAGCCCACTCAGGGGGAGCCCTGGAAACACCATATATTTT

v_call: TRBV7-2
clone_size: .
d_call: .
j_call: TRBJ2-3
cdr3_aa: CASSQPTDTQYF
cdr3_nt: TGTGCCAGCAGCCAACCGACAGATACGCAGTATTTT

v_call: TRBV6-5
clone_size: .
d_call: .
j_call: TRBJ1-2
cdr3_aa: CASSRNRVSYGYTF
cdr3_nt: TGTGCCAGCAGTCGAAACAGGGTGAGCTATGGCTACACCTTC

v_call: TRBV29-1
clone_size: .
d_call: .
j_call: TRBJ2-7
cdr3_aa: CSAVTEAYEQYF
cdr3_nt: TGCAGCGCGGTGACAGAGGCCTACGAGCAGTACTTC

v_call: TRBV11-2
clone_size: .
d_call: .
j_call: TRBJ2-3
cdr3_aa: CASYYTYTDTQYF
cdr3_nt: TGTGCCAGCTATTACACGTACACAGATACGCAGTATTTT

v_call: TRBV30
clone_size: .
d_call: .
j_call: TRBJ1-3
cdr3_aa: CAWSVIRYSGNTIYF
cdr3_nt: TGTGCCTGGAGTGTAATCCGGTACTCTGGAAACACCATATATTTT

v_call: TRBV7-8
clone_size: .
d_call: TRBD1
j_call: TRBJ2-3
cdr3_aa: CASSLPSGQGAGDTQYF
cdr3_nt: TGTGCCAGCAGCTTACCCTCCGGACAGGGGGCAGGGGATACGCAGTATTTT

v_call: TRBV7-9
clone_size: .
d_call: TRBD2
j_call: TRBJ2-7
cdr3_aa: CASTPTGGRASYEQYF
cdr3_nt: TGTGCCAGCACCCCCACGGGCGGGAGGGCCTCCTACGAGCAGTACTTC

v_call: TRBV6-7
clone_size: .
d_call: .
j_call: TRBJ2-7
cdr3_aa: CASRKRSEVVEQYF
cdr3_nt: TGTGCCAGCAGAAAGCGGAGCGAGGTAGTAGAGCAGTACTTC

v_call: TRBV5-4
clone_size: .
d_call: .
j_call: TRBJ1-6
cdr3_aa: CASSPPEWDINSPLHF
cdr3_nt: TGTGCCAGCAGCCCGCCGGAATGGGACATCAATTCACCCCTCCACTTT

v_call: TRBV6-5
clone_size: .
d_call: .
j_call: TRBJ1-1
cdr3_aa: CASTSRGMNTEAFF
cdr3_nt: TGTGCCAGCACCTCGAGGGGTATGAACACTGAAGCTTTCTTT

v_call: TRBV15
clone_size: .
d_call: .
j_call: TRBJ1-1
cdr3_aa: CATSRGRNTEAFF
cdr3_nt: TGTGCCACCAGCAGGGGGCGAAACACTGAAGCTTTCTTT

v_call: TRBV18
clone_size: .
d_call: .
j_call: TRBJ1-3
cdr3_aa: CASSPVGGRHSGNTIYF
cdr3_nt: TGTGCCAGCTCACCAGTCGGAGGCCGGCACTCTGGAAACACCATATATTTT

v_call: TRBV7-2
clone_size: .
d_call: .
j_call: TRBJ1-2
cdr3_aa: CASSFWPINYGYTF
cdr3_nt: TGTGCCAGCAGCTTTTGGCCGATTAACTATGGCTACACCTTC

v_call: TRBV6-1
clone_size: once
d_call: .
j_call: TRBJ1-5
cdr3_aa: CASSEVGQPQHF
cdr3_nt: TGTGCCAGCAGTGAAGTAGGTCAGCCCCAGCATTTT